One sample yielded the 4 T cell receptor beta chains listed below, sequenced in a study of shared clonotypes between healthy human individuals. Using immunoSEQ multiplex PCR, the repertoire was profiled, and TCRdb retains in-frame clones only, with some absent. The profile shows around 1,000,000 clones, approximately 80% of them singletons. The source material was memory CD4+ T cells from PBMCs. Indicated subset: CD45RA-negative fraction. The origin of the receptors is a man aged 18-30 years in good health. Some clones in this sample may be carry-over from other donors' samples.

V and J are TRBV28 and TRBJ2-2; 8 bases fit TRBD2. Germline V lookup: CDR1 MDHEN, CDR2 SYDVKM. Germline trimming cut 9 bases from V and 4 bases from J; bases unmatched to any gene: 10. There are 15 residues in the CDR3. The chain's CDR3 is CASHPHAGGTGELFF. In DNA form, the CDR3 reads TGTGCCAGTCACCCCCACGCGGGAGGCACCGGGGAGCTGTTTTTT. Combining the CDR3 with reference TRBV28 and TRBJ2-2 gives the whole variable domain DVKVTQSSRYLVKRTGEKVFLECVQDMDHENMFWYRQDPGLGLRLIYFSYDVKMKEKGDIPEGYSVSREKKERFSLILESASTNQTSMYLCASHPHAGGTGELFFGEGSRLTVL.

This chain links TRBV2 with TRBJ2-1, with D maybe TRBD2 (6 bases). The CDR3 totals 14 residues. The germline V gene has CDR1 SNHLY and CDR2 FYNNEI. V was pared by 5 bases and J by 8 bases, with 16 bases between. The CDR3 region is CASSQTRVVDEQFF. CDR3 DNA sequence: TGTGCCAGCAGTCAGACTAGGGTGGTCGATGAGCAGTTCTTC.

This clone was seen only a few times. Germline and junction disagree at one end, which may indicate a read error. In the same sample, other DNA sequences code for this CDR3. The chain combines TRBV15 with TRBJ1-1, with D unclear. Germline lookup yields CDR1 LNHNV and CDR2 YYDKDF (reference sequence). This CDR3 has 13 amino acids. CDR3: CATSREVNTEAFF. The CDR3 nucleotides read TGTGCCACCAGCCGAGAAGTGAACACTGAAGCTTTCTTT.

The chain recombines TRBV28 with TRBJ1-1, with 8 bases identical to TRBD1. CDR3 length equals 15 residues. Germline V lookup: CDR1 MDHEN, CDR2 SYDVKM. The ends lost 5 bases at V and 1 base at J; junction bases unmatched: 6. DNA of the CDR3: TGTGCCAGCAGTCTAGGGACAGGAGGGAACACTGAAGCTTTCTTT. It is translated as CASSLGTGGNTEAFF.